This TCR beta chain was sequenced during a study of shared clonotypes between healthy human individuals. General study findings and limits: The study's rarefaction showed incomplete sorted-subset sequencing despite large depth. The study found roughly 5% of naive CD4 clonotypes shared across a handful of donors.

TCRdb's table, derived via immunoSEQ multiplex PCR, lists solely in-frame clones and lacks some. The table lists 400,000 to 600,000 clones, around 95% of them singletons. The CDR3 covers 14 residues. Germline V gives CDR1 MDHEN, CDR2 SYDVKM. Trimming took 2 bases from V and 3 from J; bases not matched to a gene: 4. Healthy and HIV-negative, the adult donors had no recent acute infections or vaccinations. Naive CD4+ cells were CD45RA-selected; the remaining cells were memory. In the case of this clone: As yet, its antigen is unknown.

The chain has TRBV28 and TRBJ2-7; TRBD1 agrees at 7 bases. This sequence was found in a young woman in good health. Sequencing was carried out using naive CD4+ T cells sorted from blood. As to subset: CD45RA+ positively selected. The CDR3 loop is CASSLVQGFYEQYF. The CDR3 DNA is TGTGCCAGCAGTTTAGTACAGGGGTTCTACGAGCAGTACTTC.